These 15 T cell receptor beta chains share one sample of origin, sequenced in a study of Ad26.COV2.S vaccination and SARS-CoV-2 variants. Generated by immunoSEQ multiplex PCR, the TCRdb table keeps only in-frame clones and is missing some. The data hold about 180,000 clones, with roughly 87% observed a single time. Here the sequenced sample was peripheral blood, taken after recovery from COVID-19. The source of these receptors is a human donor who had recovered from COVID-19.

This sequence joins TRBV7-9 and TRBJ2-7; D gene ambiguous. Looked up from germline, CDR1 is SEHNR and CDR2 is FQNEAQ (reference sequence). The CDR3 has 14 amino acids. V lost 1 base to trimming and J lost 3 bases, with 10 bases between them. This CDR3 reads CASSLGASYYEQYF. CDR3 nucleotide sequence: TGTGCCAGCAGCTTAGGGGCCAGTTACTACGAGCAGTACTTC.

A note on this clone: Here the CDR3 omits its conserved ending phenylalanine or tryptophan, so a read error is the likely source. It is unclear where the CDR3 begins or ends on the DNA, so no DNA is shown, and the CDR3 is as TCRdb lists it. This rearrangement joins TRBV10-1 to TRBJ2-7; the tabulated D call, TRBD1, remains unverified against the DNA. From germline, CDR1 is WNHNN and CDR2 SYGVQD (reference sequence). The CDR3 contains 16 residues when both ends are counted. The CDR3 is CASIGTVAPNPPEVDL.

The chain employs TRBV3-1 (or the pseudogene TRBV3-2) and TRBJ1-2; TRBD1 aligns across 7 bases. The CDR3 has 15 residues. V dropped 1 base and J dropped 10; count of bases not matched to a gene: 12. Germline CDR1 reads LGHDT; CDR2 reads YNNKEL (reference sequence). The CDR3 region is CASSQVITGQEAYTF. The CDR3, as DNA: TGTGCCAGCAGCCAAGTGATAACAGGACAGGAGGCCTACACCTTC.

This chain connects TRBV7-9 to TRBJ2-5; 8 bases line up with TRBD1. CDR1 and CDR2 from the germline V gene are SEHNR and FQNEAQ (reference sequence). The CDR3 has 14 residues. The ends lost 5 bases at V and 5 bases at J; junction bases unmatched: 7. CDR3 region: CASSNQGAGETQYF. The CDR3 coding sequence is TGTGCCAGCAGCAACCAGGGGGCTGGCGAGACCCAGTACTTC. The entire variable domain, with the rest obtained from reference TRBV7-9 and TRBJ2-5, is as follows: DTGVSQNPRHKITKRGQNVTFRCDPISEHNRLYWYRQTLGQGPEFLTYFQNEAQLEKSRLLSDRFSAERPKGSFSTLEIQRTEQGDSAMYLCASSNQGAGETQYFGPGTRLLVL.

This clone was observed a handful of times. The V call is TRBV19, the J call TRBJ1-5; D is uncertain. From germline, CDR1 is LNHDA and CDR2 SQIVND (reference sequence). This CDR3 spans 14 amino acids. The ends were cut back, 5 bases at V and 1 base at J, with 9 bases in the middle. CDR3 loop: CASSGGESNQPQHF. As DNA, the CDR3 is TGTGCCAGTAGTGGTGGGGAGAGCAATCAGCCCCAGCATTTT.

V and J are TRBV19 and TRBJ2-7, with TRBD1 matching 10 bases. The germline gives CDR1 LNHDA, CDR2 SQIVND (reference sequence). The V gene end was trimmed by 5 bases and the J gene end by 3 bases; junction bases not matched to a gene: 13. The CDR3 consists of 17 residues. CDR3: CASSFLTGTGEHYEQYF. The CDR3 DNA reads as TGTGCCAGTAGTTTTCTAACGGGGACAGGGGAACACTACGAGCAGTACTTC.

This clone was seen a handful of times. The chain carries TRBV4-2 and TRBJ2-2, with D possibly being TRBD2 (5 bases). The CDR3 runs to 15 residues. Per the germline V gene, CDR1 is LGHNA and CDR2 is YNFKEQ. V lost 4 bases, J lost 6 bases, and 15 bases lay in between. The CDR3 DNA reads as TGTGCCAGCAGCCCTCTAGGAGCTAGCCCCGGGGAGCTGTTTTTT. Translation: CASSPLGASPGELFF.

The CDR3 reads CATRGGNTEAFF. The CDR3 DNA reads TGTGCCACTCGAGGGGGCAACACTGAAGCTTTCTTT. The chain is built from TRBV7-2 and TRBJ1-1; 7 bases match TRBD1. The germline gives CDR1 SGHTA, CDR2 FQGNSA. The CDR3 totals 12 residues. With 10 bases clipped from V and 2 bases from J, the junction kept 4 bases outside the gene matches.

V is TRBV5-4 and J is TRBJ2-3; D possibly corresponds to TRBD2 (7 bases). V gave up 4 bases and J gave up 4 bases, with 22 bases separating them. The CDR3 has 17 residues. The germline gives CDR1 SGHNT, CDR2 YYREEE (reference sequence). The CDR3 nucleotides are TGTGCCAGCAGCCCGCCGGGGGGCGCGGGAGAATCAGATACGCAGTATTTT. This translates into CASSPPGGAGESDTQYF.

The chain joins TRBV23-1 to TRBJ2-2, with a tentative D call TRBD2 (6 bases). TRBV23-1 is flagged as an ORF with uncertain function. Trimming stripped 0 bases from V and 7 bases from J, with 18 bases between. The CDR3 extends over 17 amino acids. The CDR3 DNA follows: TGCGCCAGCAGTCAATCGAGGGGCCGGGAGAGAGACGGGGAGCTGTTTTTT. The encoded protein is CASSQSRGRERDGELFF.

This clone occurred once. Relative to the germline gene, one junction end is altered; a read error may explain this. V is TRBV3-1 (or the pseudogene TRBV3-2) and J is TRBJ2-2; 8 nucleotides match TRBD2. The germline gives CDR1 LGHDT, CDR2 YNNKEL (reference sequence). The CDR3 spans 18 residues. This CDR3 is CASSRKTGGLSLRGELLF. The CDR3, as DNA: TGTGCCAGCAGCCGAAAGACGGGAGGGCTTTCTTTGCGCGGGGAGCTGCTTTTT.

The J gene is TRBJ2-4, the V gene TRBV5-1; 7 positions match TRBD2. The CDR3 runs to 17 residues. Germline CDR1 reads SGHRS; CDR2 reads YFSETQ. Trimming took 0 bases from V and 4 from J; bases not matched to a gene: 10. The CDR3 here is CASSLVLFGRGKNIQYF. The CDR3 coding sequence is TGCGCCAGCAGCTTGGTACTGTTCGGGCGGGGGAAAAACATTCAGTACTTC.

The rearrangement joins TRBV6-5 to TRBJ1-5; TRBD1 matches at 11 bases. J gave up 4 bases and V 10 bases, and 9 bases lay outside the gene matches. In germline, CDR1 is MNHEY, CDR2 SVGAGI. The CDR3 is 15 residues long. The CDR3 DNA follows: TGTGCCACCGTTTGGGACAGGGGGTCTAATCAGCCCCAGCATTTT. It encodes CATVWDRGSNQPQHF.

The chain has TRBV7-2 and TRBJ2-5, with a tentative D call TRBD2 (5 bases). Trimming cost V 8 bases and J 4 bases, with 23 bases left between them. CDR1 is SGHTA, CDR2 FQGNSA, per germline. This CDR3 has 16 residues. The CDR3 DNA reads as TGTGCCAGCTCGAGACTAATGAGGGTCGGAATAGAGACCCAGTACTTC. Encoded protein: CASSRLMRVGIETQYF.

V is TRBV19 and J is TRBJ1-1; 8 nucleotides agree with TRBD1. CDR1 is LNHDA, CDR2 SQIVND, per germline (reference sequence). CDR3 length equals 14 residues. The J segment lost 3 bases and the V segment lost 3 bases, leaving 3 bases of the junction unmatched. CDR3 sequence (DNA): TGTGCCAGTAGTATCGCAGGGGGCTACACTGAAGCTTTCTTT. This translates into CASSIAGGYTEAFF. Full variable domain (missing parts from reference TRBV19 and TRBJ1-1): DGGITQSPKYLFRKEGQNVTLSCEQNLNHDAMYWYRQDPGQGLRLIYYSQIVNDFQKGDIAEGYSVSREKKESFPLTVTSAQKNPTAFYLCASSIAGGYTEAFFGQGTRLTVV.